This T cell receptor (beta chain) was obtained from a study of blood T cell repertoires in COVID-19. The table lists this clone with a few counts. Clones were read by immunoSEQ multiplex PCR, and TCRdb kept only the in-frame ones, dropping some. The table records roughly 200,000 clones, about nine tenths of them present only once. The participants were between about 18 and 90 years old and came from under 25 US areas. CDR3 length: 14 amino acids. Germline V gene sequence: CDR1 SGHRS, CDR2 YFSETQ. V lost 4 bases and J 3 bases, leaving 13 bases between the germline ends. The chain employs TRBV5-1 and TRBJ1-1; a weak D match, TRBD1 (6 bases). Source material: PBMCs or T cells enriched from blood (not recorded which). This TCR came from a woman in her forties with acute COVID-19. CDR3 sequence: CASSVLSGDTEAFF. The CDR3, as DNA: TGCGCCAGCAGCGTACTATCAGGGGACACTGAAGCTTTCTTT. Supplemented by reference TRBV5-1 and TRBJ1-1, the full variable domain reads KAGVTQTPRYLIKTRGQQVTLSCSPISGHRSVSWYQQTPGQGLQFLFEYFSETQRNKGNFPGRFSGRQFSNSRSEMNVSTLELGDSALYLCASSVLSGDTEAFFGQGTRLTVV.